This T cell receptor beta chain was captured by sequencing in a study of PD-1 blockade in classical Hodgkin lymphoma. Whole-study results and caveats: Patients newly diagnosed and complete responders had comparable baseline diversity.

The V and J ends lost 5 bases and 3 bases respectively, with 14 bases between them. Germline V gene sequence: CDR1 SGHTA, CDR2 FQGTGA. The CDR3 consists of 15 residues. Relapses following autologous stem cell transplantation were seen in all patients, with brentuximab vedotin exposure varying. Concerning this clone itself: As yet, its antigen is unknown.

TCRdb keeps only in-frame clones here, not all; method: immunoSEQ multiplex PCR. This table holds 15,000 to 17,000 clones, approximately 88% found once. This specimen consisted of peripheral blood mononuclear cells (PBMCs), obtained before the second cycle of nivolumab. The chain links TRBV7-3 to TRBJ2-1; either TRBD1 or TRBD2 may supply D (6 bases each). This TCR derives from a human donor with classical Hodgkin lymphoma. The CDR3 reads CASSITGGGYNEQFF. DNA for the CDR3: TGTGCCAGCAGCATTACAGGAGGGGGCTACAATGAGCAGTTCTTC.